The 14 T cell receptor beta chains presented below share a single source sample, sequenced in a study of T cell responses to AZD1222 COVID-19 vaccine. Using immunoSEQ multiplex PCR, the repertoire was profiled, and TCRdb retains in-frame clones only, with some absent. This sample has 70,000 to 90,000 clones, with about 92% found just once. The sequenced sample was peripheral blood, obtained on day 0 of AZD1222 vaccination. These receptors were collected from an adult in good health.

The rearrangement joins TRBV5-1 to TRBJ2-7; 10 positions agree with TRBD1. CDR3 length: 15 amino acids. The J segment lost 4 bases and the V segment lost 4 bases, leaving 8 bases of the junction unmatched. Germline V CDR1 and CDR2: SGHRS, YFSETQ. CDR3 DNA: TGCGCCAGCAGCGACCGGGACAGGGGAATTTACGAGCAGTACTTC. This gives the protein CASSDRDRGIYEQYF.

The chain links TRBV3-1 (or the pseudogene TRBV3-2) to TRBJ1-2, with 9 positions matching TRBD1. The V segment lost 4 bases and the J segment 4 bases; nucleotides outside the gene matches: 7. Germline lookup yields CDR1 LGHDT and CDR2 YNNKEL (reference sequence). This CDR3 is built from 15 residues. CDR3: CASSPRDRAAYGYTF. As DNA, the CDR3 is TGTGCCAGCAGCCCCCGGGACAGGGCTGCCTATGGCTACACCTTC.

The V call is TRBV12-3 or TRBV12-4, the J call TRBJ1-1; possible D gene TRBD1, 5 bases. Trimming shortened V by 7 bases and J by 5 bases, and 11 bases separated the two germline ends. The CDR3 sequence is 12 residues long. CDR3 sequence (DNA): TGTGCCAGCACCCGTGGGGGTACTGAAGCTTTCTTT. Its translation is CASTRGGTEAFF.

The genes are TRBV14 and TRBJ2-3, with D hard to call. V lost 4 bases and J lost 4, with 9 bases in between. The CDR3 is made up of 13 amino acids. Germline CDR1 and CDR2: SGHDN and FVKESK. CDR3 loop: CASSLNWADTQYF. CDR3 bases: TGTGCCAGCAGCCTAAACTGGGCAGATACGCAGTATTTT. The full variable domain, rest sourced from reference TRBV14 and TRBJ2-3, is EAGVTQFPSHSVIEKGQTVTLRCDPISGHDNLYWYRRVMGKEIKFLLHFVKESKQDESGMPNNRFLAERTGGTYSTLKVQPAELEDSGVYFCASSLNWADTQYFGPGTRLTVL.

This rearrangement joins TRBV3-1 (or the pseudogene TRBV3-2) to TRBJ1-2; no firm D call. The CDR3 is 14 amino acids. CDR1 is LGHDT and CDR2 is YNNKEL in the germline V gene (reference sequence). The ends were cut back, 5 bases at V and 6 bases at J, with 16 bases in the middle. The CDR3: CASSSPTGEDGYTF. CDR3 nucleotide sequence: TGTGCCAGCAGCTCCCCCACGGGCGAAGATGGCTACACCTTC.

This chain uses TRBV6-5 with TRBJ1-1; D might be TRBD1 (6 bases). Trimming removed 6 bases at V and 6 bases at J, with 14 bases between. Germline V gene data show CDR1 as MNHEY and CDR2 as SVGAGI. The CDR3 has 13 residues. The CDR3 reads CASRYRVLAEAFF. The CDR3 region has the DNA TGTGCCAGCAGGTACAGGGTGTTGGCTGAAGCTTTCTTT.

J is TRBJ1-4 and V is TRBV6-1; D unresolved. CDR1 is MNHNS, CDR2 SASEGT, per germline. V lost 1 base to trimming and J lost 1 base, with 7 bases between them. This CDR3 is built from 15 residues. The CDR3 sequence: CASSEDRRTNEKLFF. In DNA form, the CDR3 reads TGTGCCAGCAGTGAAGATCGGAGAACTAATGAAAAACTGTTTTTT.

This clone appeared a single time. The genes are TRBV6-5 and TRBJ1-6; tentatively, D is TRBD1 (5 bases). The CDR3 sequence is 16 residues long. V lost 2 bases to trimming and J lost 4 bases, with 12 bases between them. Germline values: CDR1 MNHEY, CDR2 SVGAGI. In DNA form, the CDR3 reads TGTGCCAGCAGTTACGTAAGGGGAGGGTATAATTCACCCCTCCACTTT. This encodes CASSYVRGGYNSPLHF.

The chain uses TRBV5-1 and TRBJ1-5; 7 bases are shared with TRBD1. The CDR3 has 21 residues. The trim removed 4 bases at V and 2 bases at J, leaving 24 bases unmatched. Germline V gives CDR1 SGHRS, CDR2 YFSETQ. The CDR3 loop reads CASSREGFGQTVQGGNQPQHF. The CDR3 coding sequence is TGCGCCAGCAGCCGGGAGGGGTTCGGGCAGACAGTTCAGGGGGGCAATCAGCCCCAGCATTTT.

This chain uses TRBV11-2 with TRBJ1-1; 7 bases are shared with TRBD1. Unmatched junction bases numbered 12, after V lost 0 bases and J lost 5 bases. The V gene's germline CDR1 is SGHAT and CDR2 FQNNGV. The CDR3 loop spans 17 amino acids. As DNA, the CDR3 is TGTGCCAGCAGCTTAGAATTAGGGGGCGGGAGACGAACTGAAGCTTTCTTT. Amino acid sequence: CASSLELGGGRRTEAFF.

The rearrangement uses TRBV19 and TRBJ2-5; perhaps TRBD2 as D (7 bases). The CDR3 totals 15 residues. CDR1 and CDR2 (germline): LNHDA, SQIVND (reference sequence). Trimming took 6 bases from V and 4 from J, leaving 18 bases between them. This CDR3 reads CASSPARGGVETQYF. In DNA form, the CDR3 reads TGTGCCAGTAGCCCCGCCAGGGGAGGGGTAGAGACCCAGTACTTC.

This CDR3 is CASRDRESVGAEAFF. CDR3 sequence (DNA): TGTGCCAGCAGGGACAGGGAATCGGTCGGGGCTGAAGCTTTCTTT. The J gene is TRBJ1-1, the V gene TRBV2, with 8 positions matching TRBD1. Germline V gene lookup returns CDR1 SNHLY and CDR2 FYNNEI. The CDR3 runs to 15 residues. V trimming: 6 bases; J trimming: 6 bases; junction bases outside the gene matches: 12.

This chain connects TRBV10-3 to TRBJ2-5; a weak D match, TRBD2 (6 bases). This CDR3 has 13 residues. The germline V gene encodes CDR1 ENHRY and CDR2 SYGVKD. V was cut by 8 bases and J by 5 bases, with 15 bases left in between. Here the CDR3 reads CAIGASDGETQYF. The CDR3 coding sequence is TGTGCCATCGGTGCTAGCGACGGGGAGACCCAGTACTTC.

This chain joins TRBV6-1 and TRBJ2-7; TRBD1 matches at 7 bases. J was trimmed by 0 bases and V by 5 bases; bases with no gene match: 7. Germline loops: CDR1 MNHNS, CDR2 SASEGT. The CDR3 covers 15 residues. CDR3 amino acids: CASSSLGQSSYEQYF. The DNA of the CDR3 is TGTGCCAGCAGTTCCTTGGGACAGAGCTCCTACGAGCAGTACTTC.